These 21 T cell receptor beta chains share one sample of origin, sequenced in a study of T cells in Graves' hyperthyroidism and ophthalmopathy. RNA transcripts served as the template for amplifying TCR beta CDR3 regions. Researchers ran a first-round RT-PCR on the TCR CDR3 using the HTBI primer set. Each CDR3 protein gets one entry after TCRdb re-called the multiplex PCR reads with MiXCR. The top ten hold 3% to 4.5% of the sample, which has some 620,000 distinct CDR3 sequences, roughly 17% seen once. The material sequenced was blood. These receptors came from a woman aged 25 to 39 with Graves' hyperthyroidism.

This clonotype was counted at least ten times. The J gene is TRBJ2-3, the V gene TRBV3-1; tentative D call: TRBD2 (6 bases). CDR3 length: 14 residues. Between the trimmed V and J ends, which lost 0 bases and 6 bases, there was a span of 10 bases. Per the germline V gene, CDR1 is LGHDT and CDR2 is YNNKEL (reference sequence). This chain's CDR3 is CASSQDFRGDTQYF. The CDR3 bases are TGTGCCAGCAGCCAAGATTTTCGGGGGGATACGCAGTATTTT.

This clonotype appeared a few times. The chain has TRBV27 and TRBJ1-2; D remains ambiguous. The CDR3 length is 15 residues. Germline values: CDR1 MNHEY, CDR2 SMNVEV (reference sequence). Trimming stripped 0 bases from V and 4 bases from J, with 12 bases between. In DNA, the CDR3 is TGTGCCAGCAGTTTATCCGCTGGGTGGAGCTATGGCTACACCTTC. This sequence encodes CASSLSAGWSYGYTF.

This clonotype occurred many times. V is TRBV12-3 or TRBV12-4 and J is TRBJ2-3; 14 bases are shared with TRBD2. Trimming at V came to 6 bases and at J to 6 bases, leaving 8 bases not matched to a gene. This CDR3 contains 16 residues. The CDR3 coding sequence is TGTGCCAGCAGGTGGACTAGCGGGAGGTATCGTGATACGCAGTATTTT. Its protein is CASRWTSGRYRDTQYF.

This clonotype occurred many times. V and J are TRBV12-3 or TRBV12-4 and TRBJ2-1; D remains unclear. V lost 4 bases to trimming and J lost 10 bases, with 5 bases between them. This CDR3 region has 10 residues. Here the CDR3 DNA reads TGTGCCAGCAGTTATGACGAGCAGTTCTTC. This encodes CASSYDEQFF.

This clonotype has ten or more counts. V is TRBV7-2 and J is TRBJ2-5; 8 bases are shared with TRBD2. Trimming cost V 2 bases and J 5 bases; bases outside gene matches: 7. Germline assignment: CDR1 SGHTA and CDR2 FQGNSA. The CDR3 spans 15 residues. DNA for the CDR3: TGTGCCAGCAGCTTAAGATCGGGGGGGGGGGAGACCCAGTACTTC. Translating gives CASSLRSGGGETQYF.

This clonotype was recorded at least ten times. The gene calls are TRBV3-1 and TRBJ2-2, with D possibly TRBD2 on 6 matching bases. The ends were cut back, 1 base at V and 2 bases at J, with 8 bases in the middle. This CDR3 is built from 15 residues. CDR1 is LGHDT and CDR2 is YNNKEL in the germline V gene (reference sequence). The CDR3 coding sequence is TGTGCCAGCAGCCAAGGGGGACTTAACACCGGGGAGCTGTTTTTT. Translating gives CASSQGGLNTGELFF.

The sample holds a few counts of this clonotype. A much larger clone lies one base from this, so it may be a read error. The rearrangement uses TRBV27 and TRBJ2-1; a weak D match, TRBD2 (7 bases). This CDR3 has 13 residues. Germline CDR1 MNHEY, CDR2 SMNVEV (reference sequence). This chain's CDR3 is CASGLGGANEQFF. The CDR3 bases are TGTGCCAGCGGTTTAGGGGGGGCCAATGAGCAGTTCTTC.

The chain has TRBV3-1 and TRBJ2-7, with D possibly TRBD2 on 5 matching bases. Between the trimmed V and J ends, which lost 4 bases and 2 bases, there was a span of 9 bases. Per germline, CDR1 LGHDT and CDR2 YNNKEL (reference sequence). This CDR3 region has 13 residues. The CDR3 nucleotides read TGTGCCAGCAGCCGCGGGTTTACCTACGAGCAGTACTTC. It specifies CASSRGFTYEQYF.

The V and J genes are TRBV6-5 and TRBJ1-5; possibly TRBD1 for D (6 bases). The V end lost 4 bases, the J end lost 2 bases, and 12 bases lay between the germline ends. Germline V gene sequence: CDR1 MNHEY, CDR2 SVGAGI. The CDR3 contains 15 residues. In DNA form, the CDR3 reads TGTGCCAGCAGTTGGGGGGGCTTGGGCAATCAGCCCCAGCATTTT. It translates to CASSWGGLGNQPQHF.

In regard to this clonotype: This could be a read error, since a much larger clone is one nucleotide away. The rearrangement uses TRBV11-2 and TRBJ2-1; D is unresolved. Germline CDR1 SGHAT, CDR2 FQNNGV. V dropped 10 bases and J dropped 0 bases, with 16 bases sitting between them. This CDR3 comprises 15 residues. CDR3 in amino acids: CANSFGHASYNEQFF. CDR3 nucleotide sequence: TGTGCCAACAGTTTCGGTCATGCCTCCTACAATGAGCAGTTCTTC.

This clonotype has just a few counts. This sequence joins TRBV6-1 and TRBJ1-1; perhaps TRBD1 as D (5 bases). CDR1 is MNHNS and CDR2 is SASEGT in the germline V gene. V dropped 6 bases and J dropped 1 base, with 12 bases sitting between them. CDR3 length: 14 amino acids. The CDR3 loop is CASRLGTKNTEAFF. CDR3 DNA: TGTGCCAGCAGACTCGGGACTAAGAACACTGAAGCTTTCTTT.

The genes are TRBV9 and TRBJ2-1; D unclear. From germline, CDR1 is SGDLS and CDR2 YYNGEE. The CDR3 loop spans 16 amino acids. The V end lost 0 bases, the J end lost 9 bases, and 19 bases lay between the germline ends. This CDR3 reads CASSVGRLAKSTEQFF. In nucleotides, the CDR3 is TGTGCCAGCAGCGTAGGTCGTCTGGCTAAGTCGACTGAGCAGTTCTTC.

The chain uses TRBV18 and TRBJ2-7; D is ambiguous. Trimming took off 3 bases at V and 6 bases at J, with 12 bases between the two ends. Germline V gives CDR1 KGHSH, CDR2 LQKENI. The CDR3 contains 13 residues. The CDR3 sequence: CASSPPLGREQYF. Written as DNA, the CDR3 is TGTGCCAGCTCACCCCCTCTGGGTCGCGAGCAGTACTTC.

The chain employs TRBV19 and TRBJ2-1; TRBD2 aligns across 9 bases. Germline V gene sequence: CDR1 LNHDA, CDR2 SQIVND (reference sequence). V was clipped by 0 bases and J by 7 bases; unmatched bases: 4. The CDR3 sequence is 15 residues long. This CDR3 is CASSIDSGRGNEQFF. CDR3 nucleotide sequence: TGTGCCAGTAGTATAGATAGCGGGAGAGGAAATGAGCAGTTCTTC.

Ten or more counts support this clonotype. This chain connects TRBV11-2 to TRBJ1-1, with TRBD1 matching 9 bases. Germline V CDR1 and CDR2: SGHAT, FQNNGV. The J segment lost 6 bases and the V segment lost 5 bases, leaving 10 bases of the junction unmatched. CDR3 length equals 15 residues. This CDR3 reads CASSARDRAFAEAFF. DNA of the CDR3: TGTGCCAGCAGCGCCCGGGACAGGGCATTCGCTGAAGCTTTCTTT.

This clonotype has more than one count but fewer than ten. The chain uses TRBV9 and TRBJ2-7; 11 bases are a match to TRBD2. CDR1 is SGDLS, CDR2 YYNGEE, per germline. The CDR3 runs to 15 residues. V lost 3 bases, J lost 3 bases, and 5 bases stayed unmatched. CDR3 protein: CASSATSGSFYEQYF. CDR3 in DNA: TGTGCCAGCAGCGCAACTAGCGGGAGTTTCTACGAGCAGTACTTC.

Here the CDR3 reads CASSIWKNRAELFF. CDR3 DNA sequence: TGTGCCAGTAGTATATGGAAGAACCGGGCTGAGCTGTTTTTT. The chain couples TRBV19 to TRBJ2-2; D is undetermined. Trimming cost V 2 bases and J 11 bases, with 15 bases left between them. CDR1 is LNHDA, CDR2 SQIVND, per germline (reference sequence). This CDR3 contains 14 residues.

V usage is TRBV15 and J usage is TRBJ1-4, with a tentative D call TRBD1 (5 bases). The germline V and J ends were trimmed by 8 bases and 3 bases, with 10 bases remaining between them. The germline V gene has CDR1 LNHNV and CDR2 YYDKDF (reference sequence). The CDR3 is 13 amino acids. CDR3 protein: CATAQGPNEKLFF. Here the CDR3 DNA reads TGTGCCACCGCTCAGGGCCCTAATGAAAAACTGTTTTTT. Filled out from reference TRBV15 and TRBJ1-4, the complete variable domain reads DAMVIQNPRYQVTQFGKPVTLSCSQTLNHNVMYWYQQKSSQAPKLLFHYYDKDFNNEADTPDNFQSRRPNTSFCFLDIRSPGLGDTAMYLCATAQGPNEKLFFGSGTQLSVL.

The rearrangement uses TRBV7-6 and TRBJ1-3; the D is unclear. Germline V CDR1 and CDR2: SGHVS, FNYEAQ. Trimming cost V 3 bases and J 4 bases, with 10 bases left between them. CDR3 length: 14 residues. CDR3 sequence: CASSLRVQGNTIYF. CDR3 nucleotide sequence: TGTGCCAGCAGCTTGAGGGTGCAAGGAAACACCATATATTTT.

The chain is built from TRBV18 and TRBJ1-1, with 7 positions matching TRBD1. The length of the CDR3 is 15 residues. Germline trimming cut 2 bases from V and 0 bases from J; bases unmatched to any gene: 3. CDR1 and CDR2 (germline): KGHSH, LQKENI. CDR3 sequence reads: CASSPSRGMNTEAFF. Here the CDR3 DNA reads TGTGCCAGCTCACCAAGCAGGGGGATGAACACTGAAGCTTTCTTT. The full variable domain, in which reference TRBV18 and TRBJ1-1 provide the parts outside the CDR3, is NAGVMQNPRHLVRRRGQEARLRCSPMKGHSHVYWYRQLPEEGLKFMVYLQKENIIDESGMPKERFSAEFPKEGPSILRIQQVVRGDSAAYFCASSPSRGMNTEAFFGQGTRLTVV.

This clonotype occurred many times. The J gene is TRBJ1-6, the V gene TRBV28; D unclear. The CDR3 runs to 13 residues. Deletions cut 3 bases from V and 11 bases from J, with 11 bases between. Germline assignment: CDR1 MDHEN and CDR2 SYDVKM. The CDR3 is CASSFRSWAPLHF. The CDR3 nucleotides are TGTGCCAGCAGTTTCCGGAGTTGGGCACCCCTCCACTTT.